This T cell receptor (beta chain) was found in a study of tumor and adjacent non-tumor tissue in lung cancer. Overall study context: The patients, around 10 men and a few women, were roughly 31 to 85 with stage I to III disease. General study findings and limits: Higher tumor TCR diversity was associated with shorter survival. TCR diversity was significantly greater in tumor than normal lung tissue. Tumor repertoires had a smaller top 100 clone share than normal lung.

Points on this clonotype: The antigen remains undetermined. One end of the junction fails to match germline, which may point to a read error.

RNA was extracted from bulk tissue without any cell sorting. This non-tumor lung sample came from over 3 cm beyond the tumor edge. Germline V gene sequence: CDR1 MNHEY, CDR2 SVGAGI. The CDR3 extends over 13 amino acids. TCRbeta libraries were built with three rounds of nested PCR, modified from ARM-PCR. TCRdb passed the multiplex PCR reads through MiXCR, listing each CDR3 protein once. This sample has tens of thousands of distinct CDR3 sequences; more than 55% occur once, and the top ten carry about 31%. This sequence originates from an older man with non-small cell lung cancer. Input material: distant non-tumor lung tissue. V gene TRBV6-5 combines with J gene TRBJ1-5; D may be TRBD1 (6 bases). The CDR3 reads CASRRGQNQPQHF. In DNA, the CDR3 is TGTGCCAGTAGAAGAGGACAGAATCAGCCCCAACATTTT.